These T cell receptor beta chains were read from a single sample in a study of OX40 agonist ivuxolimab in advanced cancers. Libraries were prepared by immunoSEQ multiplex PCR; TCRdb keeps only in-frame clonotypes and omits some of them. The sample contains fewer than 70,000 clones, 65% to 90% of which appear only once. Source: CD4+ or CD8+ T cells sorted from blood, taken in a trial of the OX40 agonist ivuxolimab. These receptors originate from an adult with an advanced solid tumor such as melanoma, head and neck, liver or kidney cancer. Each CDR3 is given with its conserved first and last residue. Each record gives: V gene, J gene, D gene, clone size, CDR3 protein, CDR3 DNA. The D gene is left open where the match is weak. For some rows the clone size is stated as once, few or many, or as a class when expanded; others skip it.

v_gene: TRBV7-3
j_gene: TRBJ2-3
d_gene: -
abundance: once
CDR3aa: CASSLSPLPTDTQYF
CDR3nt: TGTGCCAGCAGCTTAAGCCCCCTACCCACAGATACGCAGTATTTT

v_gene: TRBV18
j_gene: TRBJ1-2
d_gene: -
abundance: -
CDR3aa: CASSPRREYGYTF
CDR3nt: TGTGCCAGCTCACCCCGGCGAGAATATGGCTACACCTTC

v_gene: TRBV28
j_gene: TRBJ1-1
d_gene: TRBD1
abundance: once
CDR3aa: CASSPRTGWGEAFF
CDR3nt: TGTGCCAGCAGTCCCCGGACAGGGTGGGGTGAAGCTTTCTTT

v_gene: TRBV5-1
j_gene: TRBJ2-6
d_gene: TRBD1
abundance: -
CDR3aa: CASTESGQAFSGANVLTF
CDR3nt: TGCGCCAGCACAGAGTCGGGACAGGCCTTCTCTGGGGCCAACGTCCTGACTTTC

v_gene: TRBV4-2
j_gene: TRBJ1-5
d_gene: -
abundance: -
CDR3aa: CASSQDFVAGQINQPQHF
CDR3nt: TGTGCCAGCAGCCAAGATTTTGTAGCAGGGCAGATTAATCAGCCCCAGCATTTT

v_gene: TRBV29-1
j_gene: TRBJ2-3
d_gene: -
abundance: -
CDR3aa: CSVGRRITDTQYF
CDR3nt: TGCAGCGTTGGGAGGAGGATCACAGATACGCAGTATTTT

v_gene: TRBV6-4
j_gene: TRBJ2-2
d_gene: -
abundance: -
CDR3aa: CASSAISTRNTGELFF
CDR3nt: TGTGCCAGCAGTGCAATCTCGACACGGAACACCGGGGAGCTGTTTTTT

v_gene: TRBV7-2
j_gene: TRBJ2-5
d_gene: -
abundance: medium-sized
CDR3aa: CASSAGDSPGETQYF
CDR3nt: TGTGCCAGCAGCGCGGGGGACAGCCCCGGGGAGACCCAGTACTTC

v_gene: TRBV7-6
j_gene: TRBJ2-1
d_gene: TRBD1
abundance: -
CDR3aa: CASSRGTGLTYNEQFF
CDR3nt: TGTGCCAGCAGCCGCGGGACAGGACTGACCTACAATGAGCAGTTCTTC

v_gene: TRBV5-1
j_gene: TRBJ2-2
d_gene: TRBD2
abundance: -
CDR3aa: CASQTSGGPGTGELFF
CDR3nt: TGCGCCAGCCAGACTAGCGGGGGGCCAGGCACCGGGGAGCTGTTTTTT

v_gene: TRBV25-1
j_gene: TRBJ2-3
d_gene: -
abundance: -
CDR3aa: CASSEGGTDTQYF
CDR3nt: TGTGCCAGCAGTGAAGGGGGCACAGATACGCAGTATTTT

v_gene: TRBV2
j_gene: TRBJ1-2
d_gene: -
abundance: -
CDR3aa: CASSEVPGVTRGYTF
CDR3nt: TGTGCCAGCAGTGAGGTTCCGGGGGTGACTCGGGGCTACACCTTC

v_gene: TRBV5-1
j_gene: TRBJ2-2
d_gene: TRBD1
abundance: -
CDR3aa: CASSLESGQGYTGELFF
CDR3nt: TGCGCCAGCAGCTTGGAATCAGGACAGGGATACACCGGGGAGCTGTTTTTT

v_gene: TRBV10-3
j_gene: TRBJ2-7
d_gene: -
abundance: -
CDR3aa: CAISEEWYEQYF
CDR3nt: TGTGCCATCAGTGAGGAATGGTACGAGCAGTACTTC

v_gene: TRBV25-1
j_gene: TRBJ1-4
d_gene: -
abundance: -
CDR3aa: CASSDGYRLSGNEKLFF
CDR3nt: TGTGCCAGCAGTGACGGTTACAGGCTTTCGGGTAATGAAAAACTGTTTTTT